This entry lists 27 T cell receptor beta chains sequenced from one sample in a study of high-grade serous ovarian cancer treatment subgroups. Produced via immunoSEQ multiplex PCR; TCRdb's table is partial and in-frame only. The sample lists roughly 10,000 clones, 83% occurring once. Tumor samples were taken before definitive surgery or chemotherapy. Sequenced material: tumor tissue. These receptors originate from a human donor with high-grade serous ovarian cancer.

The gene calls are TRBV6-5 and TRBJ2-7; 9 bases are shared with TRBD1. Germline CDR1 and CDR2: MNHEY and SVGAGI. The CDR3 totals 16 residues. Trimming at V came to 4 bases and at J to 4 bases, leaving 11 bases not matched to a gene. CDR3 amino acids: CASSFTGGRTLYEQYF. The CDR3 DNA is TGTGCCAGCAGTTTTACAGGGGGCCGGACCCTGTACGAGCAGTACTTC.

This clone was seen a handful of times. The CDR3 bases are TGTGCCAGCAGCTTGACCGGCTACGAGCAGTACTTC. Translating it yields CASSLTGYEQYF. The gene calls are TRBV7-9 and TRBJ2-7; D unresolved. The germline V gene has CDR1 SEHNR and CDR2 FQNEAQ (reference sequence). The CDR3 length is 12 residues. Trimming stripped 3 bases from V and 3 bases from J, with 6 bases between. The full variable domain, completed using reference TRBV7-9 and TRBJ2-7, is DTGVSQNPRHKITKRGQNVTFRCDPISEHNRLYWYRQTLGQGPEFLTYFQNEAQLEKSRLLSDRFSAERPKGSFSTLEIQRTEQGDSAMYLCASSLTGYEQYFGPGTRLTVT.

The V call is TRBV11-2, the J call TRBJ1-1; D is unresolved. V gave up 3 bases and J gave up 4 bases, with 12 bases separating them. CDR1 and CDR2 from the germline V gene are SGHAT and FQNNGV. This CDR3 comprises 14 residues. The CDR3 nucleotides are TGTGCCAGCAGCTTGGTAGGCTTCAGCACTGAAGCTTTCTTT. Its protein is CASSLVGFSTEAFF. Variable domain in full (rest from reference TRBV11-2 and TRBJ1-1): EAGVAQSPRYKIIEKRQSVAFWCNPISGHATLYWYQQILGQGPKLLIQFQNNGVVDDSQLPKDRFSAERLKGVDSTLKIQPAKLEDSAVYLCASSLVGFSTEAFFGQGTRLTVV.

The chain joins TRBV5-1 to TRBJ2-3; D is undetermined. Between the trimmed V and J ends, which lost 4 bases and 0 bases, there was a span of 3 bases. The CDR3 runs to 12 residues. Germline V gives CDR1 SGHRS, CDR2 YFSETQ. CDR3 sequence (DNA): TGCGCCAGCAGCCCCAGCACAGATACGCAGTATTTT. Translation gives CASSPSTDTQYF.

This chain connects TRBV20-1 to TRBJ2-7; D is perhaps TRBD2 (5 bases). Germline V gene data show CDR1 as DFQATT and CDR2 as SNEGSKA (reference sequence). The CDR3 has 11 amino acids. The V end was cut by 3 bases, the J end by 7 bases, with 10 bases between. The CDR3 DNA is TGCAGTGCTAGGGCTTCGGGGGAGCAGTACTTC. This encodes CSARASGEQYF.

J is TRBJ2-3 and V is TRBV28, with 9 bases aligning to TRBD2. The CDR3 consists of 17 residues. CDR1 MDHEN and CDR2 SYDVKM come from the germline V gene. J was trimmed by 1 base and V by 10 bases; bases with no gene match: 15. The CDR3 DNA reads TGTGCCACTACTTTCGGGGCACTAGCGGGTGGCACAGATACGCAGTATTTT. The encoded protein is CATTFGALAGGTDTQYF.

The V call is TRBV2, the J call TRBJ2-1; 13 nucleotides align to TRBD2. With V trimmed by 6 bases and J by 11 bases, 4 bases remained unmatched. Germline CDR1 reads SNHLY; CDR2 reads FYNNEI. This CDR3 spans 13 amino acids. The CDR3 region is CASRETSGRQQFF. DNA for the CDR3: TGTGCCAGCAGGGAGACTAGCGGGAGGCAGCAGTTCTTC.

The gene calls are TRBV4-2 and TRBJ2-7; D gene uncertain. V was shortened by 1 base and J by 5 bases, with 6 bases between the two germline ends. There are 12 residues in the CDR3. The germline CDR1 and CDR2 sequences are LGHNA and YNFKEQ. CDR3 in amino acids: CASSQGRDEQYF. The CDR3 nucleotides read TGTGCCAGCAGCCAAGGACGGGACGAGCAGTACTTC.

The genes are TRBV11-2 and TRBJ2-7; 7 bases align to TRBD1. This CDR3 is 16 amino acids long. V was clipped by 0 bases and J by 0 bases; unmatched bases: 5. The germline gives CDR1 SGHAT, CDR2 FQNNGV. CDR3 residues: CASSLEGQRSSYEQYF. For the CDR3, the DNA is TGTGCCAGCAGCTTAGAGGGACAGAGGAGCTCCTACGAGCAGTACTTC.

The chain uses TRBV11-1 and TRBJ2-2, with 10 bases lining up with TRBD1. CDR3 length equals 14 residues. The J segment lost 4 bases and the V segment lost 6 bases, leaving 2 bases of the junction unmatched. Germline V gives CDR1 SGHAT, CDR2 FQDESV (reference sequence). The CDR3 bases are TGTGCCAGCAGGTGGGACAGGGGCACCGGGGAGCTGTTTTTT. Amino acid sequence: CASRWDRGTGELFF.

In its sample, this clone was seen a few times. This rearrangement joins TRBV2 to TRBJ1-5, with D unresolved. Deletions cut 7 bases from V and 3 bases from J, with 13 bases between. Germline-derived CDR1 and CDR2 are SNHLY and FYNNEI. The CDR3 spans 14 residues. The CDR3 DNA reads TGTGCCAGCACCACCGGCAGAATCAATCAGCCCCAGCATTTT. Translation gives CASTTGRINQPQHF.

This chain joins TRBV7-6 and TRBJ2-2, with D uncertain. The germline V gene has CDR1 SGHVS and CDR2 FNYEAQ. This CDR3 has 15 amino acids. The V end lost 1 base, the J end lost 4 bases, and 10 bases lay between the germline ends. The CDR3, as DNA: TGTGCCAGCAGCTTAGTTTCCCTGAGCACCGGGGAGCTGTTTTTT. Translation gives CASSLVSLSTGELFF.

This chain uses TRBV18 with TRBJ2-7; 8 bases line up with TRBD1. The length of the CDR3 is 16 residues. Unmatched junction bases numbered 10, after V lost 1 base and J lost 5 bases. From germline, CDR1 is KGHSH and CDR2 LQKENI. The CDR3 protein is CASSPRPTGGGDEQYF. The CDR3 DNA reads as TGTGCCAGCTCACCACGGCCAACAGGGGGTGGGGACGAGCAGTACTTC. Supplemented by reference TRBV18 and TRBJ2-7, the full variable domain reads NAGVMQNPRHLVRRRGQEARLRCSPMKGHSHVYWYRQLPEEGLKFMVYLQKENIIDESGMPKERFSAEFPKEGPSILRIQQVVRGDSAAYFCASSPRPTGGGDEQYFGPGTRLTVT.

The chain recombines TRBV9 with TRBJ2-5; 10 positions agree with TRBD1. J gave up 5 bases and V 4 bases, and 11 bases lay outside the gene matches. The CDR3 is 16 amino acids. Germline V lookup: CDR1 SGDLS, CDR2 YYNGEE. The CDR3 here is CASSPTGTGAWETQYF. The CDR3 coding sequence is TGTGCCAGCAGCCCCACAGGGACAGGGGCGTGGGAGACCCAGTACTTC.

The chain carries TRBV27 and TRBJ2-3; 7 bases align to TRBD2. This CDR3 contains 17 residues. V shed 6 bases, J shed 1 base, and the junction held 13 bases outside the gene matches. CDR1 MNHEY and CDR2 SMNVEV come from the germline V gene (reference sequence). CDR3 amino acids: CASSRRGDFTGTDTQYF. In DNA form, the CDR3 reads TGTGCCAGCAGCCGCCGGGGGGACTTTACAGGCACAGATACGCAGTATTTT.

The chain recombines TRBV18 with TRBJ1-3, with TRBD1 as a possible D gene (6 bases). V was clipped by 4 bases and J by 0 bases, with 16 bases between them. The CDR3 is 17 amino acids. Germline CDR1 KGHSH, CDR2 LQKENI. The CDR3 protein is CASSHTTGDSSGNTIYF. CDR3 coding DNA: TGTGCCAGCTCACACACGACAGGAGACAGCTCTGGAAACACCATATATTTT.

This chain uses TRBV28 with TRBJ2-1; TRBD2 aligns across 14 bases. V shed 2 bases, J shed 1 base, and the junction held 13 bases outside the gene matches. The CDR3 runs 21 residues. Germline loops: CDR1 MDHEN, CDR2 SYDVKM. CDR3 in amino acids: CASSLRTGTSGSGSSYNEQFF. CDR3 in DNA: TGTGCCAGCAGTTTACGGACAGGGACTAGCGGGAGCGGATCTTCCTACAATGAGCAGTTCTTC.

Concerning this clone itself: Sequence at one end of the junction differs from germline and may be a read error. CDR3 in DNA: TGTGCCAGCAGCGAAGACCGAATCTCTGGGGCCAACGTCCTGACTTTC. Protein: CASSEDRISGANVLTF. The V and J genes are TRBV2 and TRBJ2-6; no clear D. This CDR3 has 16 amino acids. Germline loops: CDR1 SNHLY, CDR2 FYNNEI.

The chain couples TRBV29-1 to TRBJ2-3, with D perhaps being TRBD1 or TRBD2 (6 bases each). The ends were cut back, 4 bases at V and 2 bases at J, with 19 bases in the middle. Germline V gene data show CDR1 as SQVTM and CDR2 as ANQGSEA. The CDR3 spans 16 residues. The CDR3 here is CSVADWGRGNTDTQYF. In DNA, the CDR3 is TGCAGCGTTGCCGACTGGGGGCGGGGAAACACAGATACGCAGTATTTT.

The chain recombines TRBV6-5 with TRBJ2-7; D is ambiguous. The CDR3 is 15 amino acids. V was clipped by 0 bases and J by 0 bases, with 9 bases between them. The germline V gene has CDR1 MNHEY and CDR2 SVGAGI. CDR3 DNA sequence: TGTGCCAGCAGTTACTCGACTGGCAGCTCCTACGAGCAGTACTTC. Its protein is CASSYSTGSSYEQYF.

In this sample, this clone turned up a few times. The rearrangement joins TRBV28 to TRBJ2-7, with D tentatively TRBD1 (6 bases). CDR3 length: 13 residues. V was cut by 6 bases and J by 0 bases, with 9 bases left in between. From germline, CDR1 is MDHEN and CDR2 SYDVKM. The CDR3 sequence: CASSLTGSYEQYF. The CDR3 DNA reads TGTGCCAGCAGCCTGACAGGCTCCTACGAGCAGTACTTC.

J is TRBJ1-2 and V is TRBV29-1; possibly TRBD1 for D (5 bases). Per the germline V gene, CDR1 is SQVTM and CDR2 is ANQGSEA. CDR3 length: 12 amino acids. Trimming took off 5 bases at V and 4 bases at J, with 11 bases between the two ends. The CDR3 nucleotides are TGCAGCGTTAGGTGGGGGACCTATGGCTACACCTTC. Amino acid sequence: CSVRWGTYGYTF.

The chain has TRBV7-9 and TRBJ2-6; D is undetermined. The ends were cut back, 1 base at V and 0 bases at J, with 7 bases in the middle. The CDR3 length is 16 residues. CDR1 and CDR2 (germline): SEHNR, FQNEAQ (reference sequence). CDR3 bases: TGTGCCAGCAGCTTAGGGCCCGGCTCTGGGGCCAACGTCCTGACTTTC. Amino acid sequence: CASSLGPGSGANVLTF.

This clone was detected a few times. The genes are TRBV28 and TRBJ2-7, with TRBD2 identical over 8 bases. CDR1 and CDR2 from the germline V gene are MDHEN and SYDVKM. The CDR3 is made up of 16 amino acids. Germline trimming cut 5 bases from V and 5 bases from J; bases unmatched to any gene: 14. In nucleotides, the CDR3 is TGTGCCAGCAGTCCCAATATTCGGGAGGGCCGAAACGAGCAGTACTTC. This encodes CASSPNIREGRNEQYF. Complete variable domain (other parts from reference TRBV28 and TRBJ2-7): DVKVTQSSRYLVKRTGEKVFLECVQDMDHENMFWYRQDPGLGLRLIYFSYDVKMKEKGDIPEGYSVSREKKERFSLILESASTNQTSMYLCASSPNIREGRNEQYFGPGTRLTVT.

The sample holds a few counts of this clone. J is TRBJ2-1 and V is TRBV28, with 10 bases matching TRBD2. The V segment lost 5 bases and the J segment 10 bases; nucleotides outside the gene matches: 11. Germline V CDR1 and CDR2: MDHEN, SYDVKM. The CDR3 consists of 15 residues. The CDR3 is CASSSVEREGNEQFF. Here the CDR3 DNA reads TGTGCCAGCAGTAGTGTGGAGCGGGAGGGTAACGAGCAGTTCTTC.

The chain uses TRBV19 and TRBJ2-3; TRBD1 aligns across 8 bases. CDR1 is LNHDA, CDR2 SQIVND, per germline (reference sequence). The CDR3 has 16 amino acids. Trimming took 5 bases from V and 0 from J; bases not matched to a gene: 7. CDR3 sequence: CASSPRDRRSTDTQYF. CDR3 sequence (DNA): TGTGCCAGTAGTCCCCGGGACAGGAGAAGCACAGATACGCAGTATTTT.

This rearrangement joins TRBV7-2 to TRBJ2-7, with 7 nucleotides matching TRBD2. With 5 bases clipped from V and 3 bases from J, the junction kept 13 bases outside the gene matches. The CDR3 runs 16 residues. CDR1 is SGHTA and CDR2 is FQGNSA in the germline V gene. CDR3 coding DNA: TGTGCCAGCAGCCCCAGAGGGGCGGGAGCACTCTACGAGCAGTACTTC. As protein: CASSPRGAGALYEQYF.